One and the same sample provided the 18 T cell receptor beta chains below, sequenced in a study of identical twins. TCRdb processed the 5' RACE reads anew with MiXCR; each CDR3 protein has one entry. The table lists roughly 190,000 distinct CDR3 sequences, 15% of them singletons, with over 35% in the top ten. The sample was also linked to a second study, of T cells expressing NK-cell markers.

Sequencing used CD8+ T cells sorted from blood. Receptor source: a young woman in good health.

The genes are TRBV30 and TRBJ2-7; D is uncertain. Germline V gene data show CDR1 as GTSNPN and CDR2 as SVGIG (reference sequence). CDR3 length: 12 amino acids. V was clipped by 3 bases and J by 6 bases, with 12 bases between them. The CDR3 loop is CAWRDPALEQYF. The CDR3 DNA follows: TGTGCCTGGAGGGACCCCGCTCTCGAGCAGTACTTC.

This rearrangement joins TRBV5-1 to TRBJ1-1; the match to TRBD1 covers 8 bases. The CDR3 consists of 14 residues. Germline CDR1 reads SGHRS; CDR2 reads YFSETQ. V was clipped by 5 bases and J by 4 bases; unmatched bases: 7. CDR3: CASRPGQGATEAFF. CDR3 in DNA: TGCGCCAGCAGACCTGGACAGGGCGCCACTGAAGCTTTCTTT.

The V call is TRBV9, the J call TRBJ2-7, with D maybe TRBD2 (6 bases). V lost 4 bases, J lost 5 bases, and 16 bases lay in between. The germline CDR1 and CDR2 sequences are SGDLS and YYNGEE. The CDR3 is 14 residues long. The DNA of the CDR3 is TGTGCCAGCAGCCTCGGCGGGGTAATCCACGAGCAGTACTTC. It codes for CASSLGGVIHEQYF.

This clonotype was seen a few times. The CDR3 DNA is TGTGCCAGCAGCGTACCGCCGACAGGGAACTATGGCTACACCTTC. Protein sequence: CASSVPPTGNYGYTF. This chain uses TRBV9 with TRBJ1-2; 7 nucleotides line up with TRBD1. The trim removed 1 base at V and 2 bases at J, leaving 5 bases unmatched. The germline V gene encodes CDR1 SGDLS and CDR2 YYNGEE. This CDR3 region has 15 residues.

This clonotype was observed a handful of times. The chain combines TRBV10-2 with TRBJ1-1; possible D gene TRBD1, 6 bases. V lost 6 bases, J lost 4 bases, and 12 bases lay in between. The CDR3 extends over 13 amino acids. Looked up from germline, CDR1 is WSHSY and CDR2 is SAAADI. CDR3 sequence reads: CASSEGTSTEAFF. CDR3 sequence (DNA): TGCGCCAGCAGCGAGGGGACATCCACTGAAGCTTTCTTT.

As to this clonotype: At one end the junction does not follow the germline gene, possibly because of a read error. The CDR3 region has the DNA TGTGCCGGCAGCACCCCGGAGATAGCGGGAGATCGGGAGACCCAGTACTTC. Translating gives CAGSTPEIAGDRETQYF. The genes are TRBV7-9 and TRBJ2-5; TRBD2 matches at 9 bases. This CDR3 spans 17 amino acids. Germline CDR1 reads SEHNR; CDR2 reads FQNEAQ (reference sequence).

CDR3 in amino acids: CASSLLGGQGVLGQYF. CDR3 nucleotide sequence: TGTGCCAGCAGTTTATTGGGTGGCCAAGGTGTTCTTGGGCAGTACTTC. The V call is TRBV27, the J call TRBJ2-7; D gene uncertain. Germline lookup yields CDR1 MNHEY and CDR2 SMNVEV (reference sequence). Trimming left V 1 base short and J 9 bases short, with 22 bases between. The CDR3 contains 16 residues.

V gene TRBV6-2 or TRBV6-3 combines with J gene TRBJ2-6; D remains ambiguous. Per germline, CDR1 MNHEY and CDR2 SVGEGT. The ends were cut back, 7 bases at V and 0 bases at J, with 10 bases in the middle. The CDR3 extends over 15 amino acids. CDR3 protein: CASKWADSGANVLTF. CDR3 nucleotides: TGTGCCAGCAAATGGGCGGACTCTGGGGCCAACGTCCTGACTTTC.

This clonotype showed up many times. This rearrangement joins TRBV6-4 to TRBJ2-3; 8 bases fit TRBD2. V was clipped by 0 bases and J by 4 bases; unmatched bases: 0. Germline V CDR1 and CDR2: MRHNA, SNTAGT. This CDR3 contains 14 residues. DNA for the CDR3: TGTGCCAGCAGTGACTCTAGCGGGGCAGATACGCAGTATTTT. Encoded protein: CASSDSSGADTQYF.

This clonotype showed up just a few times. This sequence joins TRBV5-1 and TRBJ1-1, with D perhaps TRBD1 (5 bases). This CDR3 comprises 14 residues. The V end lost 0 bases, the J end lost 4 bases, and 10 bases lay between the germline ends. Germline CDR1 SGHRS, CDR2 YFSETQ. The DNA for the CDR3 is TGCGCCAGCAGCTTGGCTAGGGGTGCCACTGAAGCTTTCTTT. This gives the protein CASSLARGATEAFF.

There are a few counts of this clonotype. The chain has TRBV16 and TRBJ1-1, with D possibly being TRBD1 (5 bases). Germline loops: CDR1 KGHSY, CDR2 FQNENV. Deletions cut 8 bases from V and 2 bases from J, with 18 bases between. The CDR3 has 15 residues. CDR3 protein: CASYPVETVNTEAFF. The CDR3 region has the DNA TGTGCCAGCTACCCCGTGGAGACAGTAAACACTGAAGCTTTCTTT.

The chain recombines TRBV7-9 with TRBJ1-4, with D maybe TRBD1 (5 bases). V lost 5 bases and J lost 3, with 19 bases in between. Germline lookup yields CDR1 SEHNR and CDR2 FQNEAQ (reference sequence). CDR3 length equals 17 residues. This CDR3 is CASSPTGRATPNEKLFF. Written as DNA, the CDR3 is TGTGCCAGCAGCCCAACGGGCAGGGCTACACCTAATGAAAAACTGTTTTTT.

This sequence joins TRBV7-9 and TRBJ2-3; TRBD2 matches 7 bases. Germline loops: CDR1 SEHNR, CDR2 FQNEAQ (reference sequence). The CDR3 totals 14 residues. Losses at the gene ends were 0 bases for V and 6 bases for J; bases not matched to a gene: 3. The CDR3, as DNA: TGTGCCAGCAGCTTAGCCTCCGGGGGGGATACGCAGTATTTT. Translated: CASSLASGGDTQYF. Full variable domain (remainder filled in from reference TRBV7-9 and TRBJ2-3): DTGVSQNPRHKITKRGQNVTFRCDPISEHNRLYWYRQTLGQGPEFLTYFQNEAQLEKSRLLSDRFSAERPKGSFSTLEIQRTEQGDSAMYLCASSLASGGDTQYFGPGTRLTVL.

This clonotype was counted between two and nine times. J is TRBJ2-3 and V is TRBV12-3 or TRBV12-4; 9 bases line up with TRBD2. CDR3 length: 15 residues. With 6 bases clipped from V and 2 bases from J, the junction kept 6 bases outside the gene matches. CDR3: CASRPPSGATDTQYF. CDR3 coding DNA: TGTGCCAGCAGGCCTCCTAGCGGGGCCACAGATACGCAGTATTTT.

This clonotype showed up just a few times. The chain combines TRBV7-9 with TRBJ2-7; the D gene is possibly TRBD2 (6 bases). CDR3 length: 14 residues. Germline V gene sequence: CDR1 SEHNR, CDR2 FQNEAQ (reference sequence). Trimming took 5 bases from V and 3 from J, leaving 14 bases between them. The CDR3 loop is CASSRERAIYEQYF. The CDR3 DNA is TGTGCCAGCAGCCGCGAGCGGGCTATCTACGAGCAGTACTTC. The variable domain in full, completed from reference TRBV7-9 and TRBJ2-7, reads DTGVSQNPRHKITKRGQNVTFRCDPISEHNRLYWYRQTLGQGPEFLTYFQNEAQLEKSRLLSDRFSAERPKGSFSTLEIQRTEQGDSAMYLCASSRERAIYEQYFGPGTRLTVT.

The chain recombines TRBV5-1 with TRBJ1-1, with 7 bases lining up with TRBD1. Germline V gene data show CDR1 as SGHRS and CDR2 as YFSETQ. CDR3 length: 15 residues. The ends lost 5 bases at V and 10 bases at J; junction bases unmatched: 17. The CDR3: CASRSDRDSRSVAFF. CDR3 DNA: TGCGCCAGCAGATCAGATCGGGACAGCCGCTCTGTAGCTTTCTTT.

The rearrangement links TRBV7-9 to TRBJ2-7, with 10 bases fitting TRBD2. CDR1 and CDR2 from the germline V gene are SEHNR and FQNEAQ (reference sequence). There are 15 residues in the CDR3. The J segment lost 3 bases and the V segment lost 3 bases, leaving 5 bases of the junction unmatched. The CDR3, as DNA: TGTGCCAGCAGCTTTTCCGGGACTAGCGTCTACGAGCAGTACTTC. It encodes CASSFSGTSVYEQYF.

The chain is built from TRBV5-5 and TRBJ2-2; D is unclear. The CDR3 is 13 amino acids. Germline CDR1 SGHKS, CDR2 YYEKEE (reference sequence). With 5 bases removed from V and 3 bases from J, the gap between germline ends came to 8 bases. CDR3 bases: TGTGCCAGCAGTCATTGGGACACCGGGGAGCTGTTTTTT. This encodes CASSHWDTGELFF.